The clone carrying this TCR beta chain has only a few counts. The data derive from a study of CD8+ T cells in alopecia areata. Study in general: Tofacitinib administration persisted for 6 to 18 months, succeeded by 6 months off drug.

Treatment given: oral pan-JAK inhibitor, 5-10 mg twice daily. Sequencing used cDNA as its template, made by extracting RNA and reverse transcribing it. Data came from immunoSEQ multiplex PCR; TCRdb stores just in-frame clones and leaves some out. The table includes fewer than 250,000 clones, about three fifths detected once. The CDR3 sequence is 15 residues long. Germline values: CDR1 LGHNA, CDR2 YSLEER. V lost 1 base to trimming and J lost 10 bases, with 17 bases between them. This TCR was sampled from a human donor with alopecia areata. This chain links TRBV4-3 with TRBJ2-1; D unresolved. The material sequenced was CD4+ T cells sorted from blood, taken at week 24, from a patient treated with tofacitinib. CDR3 protein: CASSQVGGGTVEQFF. The CDR3, as DNA: TGCGCCAGCAGCCAAGTCGGCGGTGGAACGGTCGAGCAGTTCTTC.